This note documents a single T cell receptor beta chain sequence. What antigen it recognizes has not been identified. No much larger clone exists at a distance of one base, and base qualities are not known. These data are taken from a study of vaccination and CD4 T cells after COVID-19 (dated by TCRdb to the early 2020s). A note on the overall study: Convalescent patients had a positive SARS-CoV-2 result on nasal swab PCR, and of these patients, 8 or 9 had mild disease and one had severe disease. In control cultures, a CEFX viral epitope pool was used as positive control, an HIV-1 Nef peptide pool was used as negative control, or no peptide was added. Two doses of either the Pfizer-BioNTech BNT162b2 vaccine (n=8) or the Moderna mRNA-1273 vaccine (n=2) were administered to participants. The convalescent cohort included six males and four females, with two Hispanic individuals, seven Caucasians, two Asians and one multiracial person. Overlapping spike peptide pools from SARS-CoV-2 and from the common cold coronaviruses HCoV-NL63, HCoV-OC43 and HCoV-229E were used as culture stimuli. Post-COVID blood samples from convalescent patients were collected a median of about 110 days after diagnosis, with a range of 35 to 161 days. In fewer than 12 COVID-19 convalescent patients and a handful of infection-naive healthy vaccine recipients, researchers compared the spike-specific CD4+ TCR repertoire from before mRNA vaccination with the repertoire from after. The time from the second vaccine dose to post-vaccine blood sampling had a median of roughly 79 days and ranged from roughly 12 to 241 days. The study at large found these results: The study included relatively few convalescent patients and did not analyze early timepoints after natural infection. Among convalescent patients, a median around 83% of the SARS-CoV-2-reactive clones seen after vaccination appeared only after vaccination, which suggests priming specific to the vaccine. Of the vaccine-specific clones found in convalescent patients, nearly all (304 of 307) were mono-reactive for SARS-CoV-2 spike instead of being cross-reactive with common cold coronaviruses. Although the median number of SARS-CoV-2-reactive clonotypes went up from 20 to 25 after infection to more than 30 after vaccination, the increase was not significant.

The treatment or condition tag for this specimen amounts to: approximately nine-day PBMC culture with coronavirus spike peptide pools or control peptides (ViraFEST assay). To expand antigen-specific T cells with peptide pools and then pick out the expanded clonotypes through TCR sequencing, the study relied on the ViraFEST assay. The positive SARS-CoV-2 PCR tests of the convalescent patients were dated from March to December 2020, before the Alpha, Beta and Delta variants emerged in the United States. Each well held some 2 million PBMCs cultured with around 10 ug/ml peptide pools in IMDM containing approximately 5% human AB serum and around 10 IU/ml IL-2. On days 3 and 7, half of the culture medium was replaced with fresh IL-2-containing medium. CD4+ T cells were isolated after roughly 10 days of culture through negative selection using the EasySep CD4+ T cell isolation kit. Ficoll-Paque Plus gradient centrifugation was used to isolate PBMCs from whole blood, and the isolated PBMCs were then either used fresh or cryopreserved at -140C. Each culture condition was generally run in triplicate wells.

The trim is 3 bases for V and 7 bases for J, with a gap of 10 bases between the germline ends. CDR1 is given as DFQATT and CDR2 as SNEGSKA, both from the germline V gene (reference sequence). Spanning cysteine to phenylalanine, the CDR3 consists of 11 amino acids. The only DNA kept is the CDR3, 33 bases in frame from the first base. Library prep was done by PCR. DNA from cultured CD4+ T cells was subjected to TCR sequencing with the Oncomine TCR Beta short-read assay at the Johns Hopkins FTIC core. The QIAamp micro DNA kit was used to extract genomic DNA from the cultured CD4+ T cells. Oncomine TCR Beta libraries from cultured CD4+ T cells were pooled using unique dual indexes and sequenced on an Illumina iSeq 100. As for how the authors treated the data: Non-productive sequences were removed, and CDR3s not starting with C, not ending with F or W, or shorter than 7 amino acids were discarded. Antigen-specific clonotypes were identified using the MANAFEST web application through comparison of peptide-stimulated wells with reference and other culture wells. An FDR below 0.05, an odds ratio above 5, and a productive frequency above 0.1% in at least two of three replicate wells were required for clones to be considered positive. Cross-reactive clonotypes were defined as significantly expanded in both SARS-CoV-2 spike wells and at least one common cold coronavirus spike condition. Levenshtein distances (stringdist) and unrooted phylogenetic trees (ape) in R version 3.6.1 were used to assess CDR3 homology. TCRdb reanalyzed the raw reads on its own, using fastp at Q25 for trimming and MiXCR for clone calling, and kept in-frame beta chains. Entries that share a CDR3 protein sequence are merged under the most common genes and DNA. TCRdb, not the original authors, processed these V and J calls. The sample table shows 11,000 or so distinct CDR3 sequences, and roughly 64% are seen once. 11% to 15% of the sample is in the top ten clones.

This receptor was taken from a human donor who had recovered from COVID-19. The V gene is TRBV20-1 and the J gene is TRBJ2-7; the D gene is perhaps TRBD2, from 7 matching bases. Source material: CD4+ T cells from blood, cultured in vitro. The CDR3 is CSARGGAEQYF. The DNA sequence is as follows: TGCAGTGCTAGGGGGGGGGCTGAGCAGTACTTC.